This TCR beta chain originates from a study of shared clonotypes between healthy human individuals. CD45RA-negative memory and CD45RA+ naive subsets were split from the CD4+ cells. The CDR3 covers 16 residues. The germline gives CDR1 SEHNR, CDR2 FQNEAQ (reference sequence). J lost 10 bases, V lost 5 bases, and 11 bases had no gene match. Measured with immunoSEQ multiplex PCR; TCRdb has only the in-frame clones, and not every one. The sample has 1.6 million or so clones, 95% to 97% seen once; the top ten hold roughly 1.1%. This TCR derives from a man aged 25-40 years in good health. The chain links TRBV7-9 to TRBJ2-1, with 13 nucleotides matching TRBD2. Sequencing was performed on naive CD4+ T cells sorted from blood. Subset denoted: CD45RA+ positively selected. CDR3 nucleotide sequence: TGTGCCAGCAGCCGCCTAGGACTAGCGGGAGTAAGCGAGCAGTTCTTC. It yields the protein CASSRLGLAGVSEQFF.